This TCR beta chain was identified in a study of human T cells and chemical hapten exposure. The sample's time point: patch test 1, 2 weeks after DPC sensitization. Treatment defined: therapeutic diphenylcyclopropenone sensitization with weekly scalp DPC. Sample donors consisted of patients with alopecia, aged 18 to 70 years, who were suitable for DPC. This clonotype was seen repeatedly, ten times or more. TCRdb reanalysed the RACE reads using MiXCR and keeps one entry per CDR3 protein. The table records around 340,000 distinct CDR3 sequences, around 7% of them present only once. The CDR3 runs to 12 residues. V shed 4 bases, J shed 15 bases, and the junction held 6 bases outside the gene matches. Germline lookup yields CDR1 MNHEY and CDR2 SVGEGT.

Here the sequenced sample was whole blood, taken in connection with sensitization to the hapten diphenylcyclopropenone (DPC). The receptor's source is a young woman with alopecia areata. Some clones in this sample may be carry-over from other donors' samples. The V call is TRBV6-2 or TRBV6-3, the J call TRBJ2-4; 10 bases are shared with TRBD2. In DNA form, the CDR3 reads TGTGCCAGCAGTTCTCTAGCGGGAGTTCTGTACTTC. It is translated as CASSSLAGVLYF.